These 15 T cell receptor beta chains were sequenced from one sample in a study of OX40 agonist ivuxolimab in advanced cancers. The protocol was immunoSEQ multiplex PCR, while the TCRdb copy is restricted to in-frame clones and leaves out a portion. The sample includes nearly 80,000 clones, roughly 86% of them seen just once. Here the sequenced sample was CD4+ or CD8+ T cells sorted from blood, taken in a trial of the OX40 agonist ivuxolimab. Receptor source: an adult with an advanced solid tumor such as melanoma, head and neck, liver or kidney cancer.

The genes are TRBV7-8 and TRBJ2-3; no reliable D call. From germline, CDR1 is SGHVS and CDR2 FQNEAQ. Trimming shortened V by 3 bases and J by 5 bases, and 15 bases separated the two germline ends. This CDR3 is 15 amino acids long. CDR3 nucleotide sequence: TGTGCCAGCAGCTTCTCGGCCCCGGAAGGAGATACGCAGTATTTT. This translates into CASSFSAPEGDTQYF.

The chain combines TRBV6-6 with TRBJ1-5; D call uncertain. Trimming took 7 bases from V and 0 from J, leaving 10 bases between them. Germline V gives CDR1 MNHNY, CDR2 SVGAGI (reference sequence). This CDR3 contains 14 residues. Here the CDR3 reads CASIGVVSNQPQHF. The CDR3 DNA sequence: TGTGCCAGCATCGGGGTCGTTAGCAATCAGCCCCAGCATTTT.

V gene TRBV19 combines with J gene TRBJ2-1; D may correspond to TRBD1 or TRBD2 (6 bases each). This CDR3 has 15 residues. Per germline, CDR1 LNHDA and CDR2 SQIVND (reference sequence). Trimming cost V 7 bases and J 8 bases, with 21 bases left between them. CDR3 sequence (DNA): TGTGCCAGTACCCCGTCGCGGGGCGCAGGGGATGAGCAGTTCTTC. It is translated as CASTPSRGAGDEQFF. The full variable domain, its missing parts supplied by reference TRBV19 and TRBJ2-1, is DGGITQSPKYLFRKEGQNVTLSCEQNLNHDAMYWYRQDPGQGLRLIYYSQIVNDFQKGDIAEGYSVSREKKESFPLTVTSAQKNPTAFYLCASTPSRGAGDEQFFGPGTRLTVL.

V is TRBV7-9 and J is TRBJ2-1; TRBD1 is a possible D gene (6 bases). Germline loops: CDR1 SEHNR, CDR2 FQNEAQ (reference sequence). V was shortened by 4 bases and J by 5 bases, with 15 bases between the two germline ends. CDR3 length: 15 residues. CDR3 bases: TGTGCCAGCAGCTCTACAGGGTCCGGGGACAATGAGCAGTTCTTC. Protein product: CASSSTGSGDNEQFF.

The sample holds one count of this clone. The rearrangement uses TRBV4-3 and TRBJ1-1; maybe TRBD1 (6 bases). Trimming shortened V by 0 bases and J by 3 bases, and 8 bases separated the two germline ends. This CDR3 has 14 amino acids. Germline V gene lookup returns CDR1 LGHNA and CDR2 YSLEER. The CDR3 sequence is CASSQEWGHTEAFF. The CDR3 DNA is TGCGCCAGCAGCCAAGAATGGGGGCACACTGAAGCTTTCTTT.

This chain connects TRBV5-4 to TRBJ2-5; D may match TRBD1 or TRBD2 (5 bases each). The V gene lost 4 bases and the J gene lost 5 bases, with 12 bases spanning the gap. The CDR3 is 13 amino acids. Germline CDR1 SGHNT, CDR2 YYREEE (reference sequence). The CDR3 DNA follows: TGTGCCAGCAGCCGGGACCCAGGGGAGACCCAGTACTTC. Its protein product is CASSRDPGETQYF.

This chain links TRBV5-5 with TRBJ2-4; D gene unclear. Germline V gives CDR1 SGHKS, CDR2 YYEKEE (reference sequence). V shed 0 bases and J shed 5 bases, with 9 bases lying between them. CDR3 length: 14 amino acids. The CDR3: CASSLAGGENIQYF. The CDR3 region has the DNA TGTGCCAGCAGCTTGGCCGGCGGAGAAAACATTCAGTACTTC.

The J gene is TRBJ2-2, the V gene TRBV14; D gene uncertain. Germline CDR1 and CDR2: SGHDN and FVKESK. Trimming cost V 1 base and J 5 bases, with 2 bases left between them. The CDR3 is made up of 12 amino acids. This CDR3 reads CASSQVTGELFF. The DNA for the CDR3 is TGTGCCAGCAGCCAAGTAACCGGGGAGCTGTTTTTT. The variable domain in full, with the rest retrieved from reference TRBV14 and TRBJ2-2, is EAGVTQFPSHSVIEKGQTVTLRCDPISGHDNLYWYRRVMGKEIKFLLHFVKESKQDESGMPNNRFLAERTGGTYSTLKVQPAELEDSGVYFCASSQVTGELFFGEGSRLTVL.

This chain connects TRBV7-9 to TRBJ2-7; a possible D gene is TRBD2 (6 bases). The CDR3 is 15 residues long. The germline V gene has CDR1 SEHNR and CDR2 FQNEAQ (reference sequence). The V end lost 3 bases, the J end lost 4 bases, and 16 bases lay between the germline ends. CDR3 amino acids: CASSLRRGGRYEQYF. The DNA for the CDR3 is TGTGCCAGCAGCTTGAGGCGGGGAGGTCGATACGAGCAGTACTTC.

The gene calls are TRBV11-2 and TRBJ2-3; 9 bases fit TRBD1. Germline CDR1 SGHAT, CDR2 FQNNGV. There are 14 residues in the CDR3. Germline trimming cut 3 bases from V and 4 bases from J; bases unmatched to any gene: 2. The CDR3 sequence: CASSFGQGPDTQYF. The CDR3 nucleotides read TGTGCCAGCAGCTTTGGACAGGGGCCAGATACGCAGTATTTT.

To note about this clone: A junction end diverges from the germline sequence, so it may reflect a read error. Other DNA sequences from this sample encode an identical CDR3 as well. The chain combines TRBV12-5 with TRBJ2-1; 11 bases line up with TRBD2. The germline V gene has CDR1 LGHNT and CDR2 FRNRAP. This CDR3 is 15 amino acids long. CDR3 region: CASGLIPSSGGQQFF. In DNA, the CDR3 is TGTGCCAGTGGTTTGATCCCCTCTAGCGGGGGGCAACAGTTCTTC.

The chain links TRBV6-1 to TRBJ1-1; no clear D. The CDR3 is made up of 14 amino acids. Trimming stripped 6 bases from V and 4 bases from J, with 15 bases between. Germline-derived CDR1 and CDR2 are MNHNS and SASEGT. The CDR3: CASRPDNWSTEAFF. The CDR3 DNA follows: TGTGCCAGCAGACCCGATAATTGGAGCACTGAAGCTTTCTTT.

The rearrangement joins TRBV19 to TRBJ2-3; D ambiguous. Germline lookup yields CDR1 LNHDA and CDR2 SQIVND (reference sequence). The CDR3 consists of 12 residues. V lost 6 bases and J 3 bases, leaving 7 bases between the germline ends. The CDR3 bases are TGTGCCAGTAGCCCCGGGACAGATACGCAGTATTTT. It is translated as CASSPGTDTQYF.

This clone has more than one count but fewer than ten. CDR3 sequence: CASSGEGPSYEQYF. CDR3 coding DNA: TGTGCCAGCAGCGGGGAGGGTCCGTCCTACGAGCAGTACTTC. The rearrangement links TRBV6-1 to TRBJ2-7, with 7 bases aligning to TRBD2. CDR3 length: 14 residues. The germline V gene encodes CDR1 MNHNS and CDR2 SASEGT. The ends lost 6 bases at V and 1 base at J; junction bases unmatched: 6.

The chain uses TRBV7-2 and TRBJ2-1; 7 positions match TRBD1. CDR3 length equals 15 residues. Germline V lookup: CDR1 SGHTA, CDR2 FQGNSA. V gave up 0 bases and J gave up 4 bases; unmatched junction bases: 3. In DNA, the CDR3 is TGTGCCAGCAGCTTAGCGGAGACAGGGTACAATGAGCAGTTCTTC. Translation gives CASSLAETGYNEQFF.